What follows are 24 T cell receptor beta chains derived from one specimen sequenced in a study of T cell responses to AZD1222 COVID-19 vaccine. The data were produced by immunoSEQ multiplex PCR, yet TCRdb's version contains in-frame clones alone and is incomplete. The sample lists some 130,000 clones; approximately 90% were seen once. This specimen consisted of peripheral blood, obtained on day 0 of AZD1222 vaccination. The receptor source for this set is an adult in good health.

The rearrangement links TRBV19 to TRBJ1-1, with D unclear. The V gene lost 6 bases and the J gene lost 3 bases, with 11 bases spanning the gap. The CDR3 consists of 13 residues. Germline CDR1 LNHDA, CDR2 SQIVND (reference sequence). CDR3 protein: CASRASGDTEAFF. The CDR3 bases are TGTGCCAGTAGGGCATCCGGGGACACTGAAGCTTTCTTT. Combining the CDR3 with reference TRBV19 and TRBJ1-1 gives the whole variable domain DGGITQSPKYLFRKEGQNVTLSCEQNLNHDAMYWYRQDPGQGLRLIYYSQIVNDFQKGDIAEGYSVSREKKESFPLTVTSAQKNPTAFYLCASRASGDTEAFFGQGTRLTVV.

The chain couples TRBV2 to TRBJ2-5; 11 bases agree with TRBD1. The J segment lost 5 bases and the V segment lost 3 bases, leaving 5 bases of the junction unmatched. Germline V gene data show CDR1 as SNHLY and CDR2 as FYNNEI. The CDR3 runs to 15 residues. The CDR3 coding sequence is TGTGCCAGCAGTGATAGGGGACAGGGGGGCGAGACCCAGTACTTC. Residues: CASSDRGQGGETQYF.

The CDR3 DNA is TGTGCCAGCAGCTTACTGCGTTCACCCCTCCACTTT. It yields the protein CASSLLRSPLHF. This rearrangement joins TRBV7-2 to TRBJ1-6; D remains ambiguous. Trimming shortened V by 2 bases and J by 9 bases, and 5 bases separated the two germline ends. CDR3 length: 12 residues. CDR1 and CDR2 (germline): SGHTA, FQGNSA.

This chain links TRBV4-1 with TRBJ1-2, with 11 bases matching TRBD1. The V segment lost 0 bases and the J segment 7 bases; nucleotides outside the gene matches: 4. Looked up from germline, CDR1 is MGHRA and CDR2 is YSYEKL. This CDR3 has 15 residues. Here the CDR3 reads CASSQDPDRGLGYTF. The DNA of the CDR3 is TGCGCCAGCAGCCAAGACCCGGACAGGGGGCTTGGCTACACCTTC.

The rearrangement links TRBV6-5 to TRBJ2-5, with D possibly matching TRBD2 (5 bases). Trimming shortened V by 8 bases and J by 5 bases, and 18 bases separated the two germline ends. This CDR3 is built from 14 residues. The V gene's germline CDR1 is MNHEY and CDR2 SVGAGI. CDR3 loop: CASSSRASRETQYF. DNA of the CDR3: TGTGCCAGCTCTTCGAGGGCGAGTCGGGAGACCCAGTACTTC.

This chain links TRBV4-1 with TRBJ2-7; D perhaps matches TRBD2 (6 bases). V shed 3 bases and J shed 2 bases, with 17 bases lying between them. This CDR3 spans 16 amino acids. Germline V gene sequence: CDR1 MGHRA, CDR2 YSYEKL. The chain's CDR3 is CASSQRGVAAPYEQYF. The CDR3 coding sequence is TGCGCCAGCAGCCAGCGAGGGGTAGCGGCCCCCTACGAGCAGTACTTC.

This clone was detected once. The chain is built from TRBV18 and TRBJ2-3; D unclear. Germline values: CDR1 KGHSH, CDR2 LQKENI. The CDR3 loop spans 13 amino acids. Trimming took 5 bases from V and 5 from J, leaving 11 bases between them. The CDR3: CASSSTNGDTQYF. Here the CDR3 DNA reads TGTGCCAGCTCATCCACCAACGGAGATACGCAGTATTTT.

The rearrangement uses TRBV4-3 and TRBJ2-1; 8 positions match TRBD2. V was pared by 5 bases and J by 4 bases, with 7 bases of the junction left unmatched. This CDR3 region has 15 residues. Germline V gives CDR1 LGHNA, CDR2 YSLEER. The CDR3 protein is CASSYASGGYNEQFF. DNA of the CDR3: TGCGCCAGCAGCTACGCAAGCGGGGGATACAATGAGCAGTTCTTC.

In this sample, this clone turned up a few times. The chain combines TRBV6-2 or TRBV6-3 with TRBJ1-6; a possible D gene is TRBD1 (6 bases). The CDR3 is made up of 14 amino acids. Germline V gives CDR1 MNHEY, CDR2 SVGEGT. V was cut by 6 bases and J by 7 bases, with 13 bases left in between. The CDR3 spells CASSRLQGNSPLHF. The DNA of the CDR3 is TGTGCCAGCAGCCGCCTACAGGGAAATTCACCCCTCCACTTT.

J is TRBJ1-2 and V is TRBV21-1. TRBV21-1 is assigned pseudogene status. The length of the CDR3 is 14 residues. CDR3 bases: TGTGCCAGCAAAGTATCAGCTTCTAACTATGGCTACACCTTC. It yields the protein CASKVSASNYGYTF.

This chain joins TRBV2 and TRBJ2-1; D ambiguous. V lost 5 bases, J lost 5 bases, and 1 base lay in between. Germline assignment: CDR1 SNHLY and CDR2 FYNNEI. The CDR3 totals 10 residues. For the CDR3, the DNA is TGTGCCAGCAGTAACAATGAGCAGTTCTTC. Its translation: CASSNNEQFF.

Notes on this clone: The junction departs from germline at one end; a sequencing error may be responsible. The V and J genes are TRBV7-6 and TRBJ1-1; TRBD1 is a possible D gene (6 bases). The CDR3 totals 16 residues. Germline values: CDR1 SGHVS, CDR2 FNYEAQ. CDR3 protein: CASSLATGGLNTEAFF. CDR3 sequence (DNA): TGTGCCAGCAGCCTAGCGACAGGAGGATTGAACACTGAAGCTTTCTTT. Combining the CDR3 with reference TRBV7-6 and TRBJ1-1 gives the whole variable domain GAGVSQSPRYKVTKRGQDVALRCDPISGHVSLYWYRQALGQGPEFLTYFNYEAQQDKSGLPNDRFSAERPEGSISTLTIQRTEQRDSAMYRCASSLATGGLNTEAFFGQGTRLTVV.

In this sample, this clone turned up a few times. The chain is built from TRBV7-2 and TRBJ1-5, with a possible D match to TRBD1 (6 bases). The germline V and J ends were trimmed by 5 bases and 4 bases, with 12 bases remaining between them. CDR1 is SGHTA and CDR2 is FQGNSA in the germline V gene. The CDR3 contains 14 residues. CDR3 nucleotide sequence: TGTGCCAGCAGCCGTAGACAGGTTAATCAGCCCCAGCATTTT. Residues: CASSRRQVNQPQHF.

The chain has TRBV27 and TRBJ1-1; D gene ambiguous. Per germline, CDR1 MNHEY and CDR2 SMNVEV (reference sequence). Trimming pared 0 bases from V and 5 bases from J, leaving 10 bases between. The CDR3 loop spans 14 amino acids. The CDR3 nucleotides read TGTGCCAGCAGTTTATCGTGGTTAGGGACTGAAGCTTTCTTT. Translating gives CASSLSWLGTEAFF.

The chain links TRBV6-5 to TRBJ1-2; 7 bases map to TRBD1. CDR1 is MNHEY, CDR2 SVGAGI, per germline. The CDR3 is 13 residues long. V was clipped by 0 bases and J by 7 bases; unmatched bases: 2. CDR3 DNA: TGTGCCAGCAGTTACTCGACAGGGATTGGCTACACCTTC. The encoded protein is CASSYSTGIGYTF.

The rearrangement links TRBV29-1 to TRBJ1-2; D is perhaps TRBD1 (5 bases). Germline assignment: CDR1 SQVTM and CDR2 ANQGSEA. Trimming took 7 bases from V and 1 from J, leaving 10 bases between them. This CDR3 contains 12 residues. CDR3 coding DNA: TGCAGCGCGACGACAGTTAACTATGGCTACACCTTC. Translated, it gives CSATTVNYGYTF.

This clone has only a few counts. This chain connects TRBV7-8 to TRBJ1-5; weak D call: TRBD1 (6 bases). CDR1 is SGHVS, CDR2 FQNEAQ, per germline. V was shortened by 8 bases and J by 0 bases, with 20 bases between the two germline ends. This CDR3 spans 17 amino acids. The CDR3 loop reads CASLPGTRFNSNQPQHF. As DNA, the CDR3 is TGTGCCAGCTTACCCGGGACACGATTTAATAGCAATCAGCCCCAGCATTTT.

The CDR3 loop is CASSGGRRLMNEKLFF. As DNA, the CDR3 is TGTGCCAGCAGTGGGGGGCGCAGATTAATGAATGAAAAACTGTTTTTT. The V gene is TRBV27, the J gene TRBJ1-4; a weak D match, TRBD1 (6 bases). Per the germline V gene, CDR1 is MNHEY and CDR2 is SMNVEV (reference sequence). V was pared by 5 bases and J by 5 bases, with 18 bases between. The CDR3 length is 16 residues.

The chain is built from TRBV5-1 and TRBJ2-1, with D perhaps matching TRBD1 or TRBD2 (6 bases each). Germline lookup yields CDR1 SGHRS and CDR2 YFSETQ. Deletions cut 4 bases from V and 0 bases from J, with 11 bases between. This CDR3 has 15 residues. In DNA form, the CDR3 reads TGCGCCAGCAGCCCGGGGGCCAACTCCTACAATGAGCAGTTCTTC. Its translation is CASSPGANSYNEQFF.

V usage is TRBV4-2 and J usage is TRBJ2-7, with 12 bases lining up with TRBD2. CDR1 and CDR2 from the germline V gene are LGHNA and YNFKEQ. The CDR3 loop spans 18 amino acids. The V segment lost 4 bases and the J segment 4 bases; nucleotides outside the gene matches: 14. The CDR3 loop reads CASSRGRGASGGVYEQYF. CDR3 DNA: TGTGCCAGCAGCCGGGGAAGAGGGGCTAGCGGGGGGGTGTACGAGCAGTACTTC.

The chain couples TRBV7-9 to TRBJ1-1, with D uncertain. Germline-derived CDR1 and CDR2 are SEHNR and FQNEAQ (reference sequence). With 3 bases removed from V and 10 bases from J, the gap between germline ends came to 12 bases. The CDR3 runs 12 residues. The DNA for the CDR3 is TGTGCCAGCAGCTTTAATGAGGCAAGAGCTTTCTTT. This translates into CASSFNEARAFF. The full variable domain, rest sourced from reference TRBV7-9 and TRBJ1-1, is DTGVSQNPRHKITKRGQNVTFRCDPISEHNRLYWYRQTLGQGPEFLTYFQNEAQLEKSRLLSDRFSAERPKGSFSTLEIQRTEQGDSAMYLCASSFNEARAFFGQGTRLTVV.

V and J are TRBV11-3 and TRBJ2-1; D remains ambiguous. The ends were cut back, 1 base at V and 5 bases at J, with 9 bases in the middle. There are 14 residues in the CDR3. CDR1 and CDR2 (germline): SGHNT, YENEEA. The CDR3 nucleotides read TGTGCCAGCAGCTTAGTAAGGGCCAACAATGAGCAGTTCTTC. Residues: CASSLVRANNEQFF.

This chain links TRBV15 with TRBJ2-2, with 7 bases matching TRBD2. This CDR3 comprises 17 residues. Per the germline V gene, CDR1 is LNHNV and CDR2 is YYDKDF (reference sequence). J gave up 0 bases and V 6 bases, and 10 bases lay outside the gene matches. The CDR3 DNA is TGTGCCACCAGGGCGGGAGAGGGTTGGACGAACACCGGGGAGCTGTTTTTT. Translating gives CATRAGEGWTNTGELFF.

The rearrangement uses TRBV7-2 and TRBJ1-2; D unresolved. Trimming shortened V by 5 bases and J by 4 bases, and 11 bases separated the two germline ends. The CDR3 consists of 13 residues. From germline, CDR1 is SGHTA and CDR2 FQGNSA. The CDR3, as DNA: TGTGCCAGCAGCCCGCCCTTATTCTATGGCTACACCTTC. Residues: CASSPPLFYGYTF.